This T cell receptor (beta chain) is from a study of cytomegalovirus exposure and HLA in healthy donors. With regard to this clone: Its antigen is unknown. The sample carries other DNA sequences with the same CDR3.

Study findings and constraints: Researchers reported in a later analysis that a missense DCLRE1C variant was tied to TCR beta V- and J-gene trimming. Rare sequences made up most TCRs, while some public TCRs were found in many donors.

PCR used 60 Vbeta primers and 13 Jbeta primers. Data came from immunoSEQ multiplex PCR; TCRdb stores just in-frame clones and leaves some out. Among more than 85,000 clones, 60% to 80% were seen once, and the ten largest hold around 6.5%. Sequencing used PBMCs. The TCR was taken from a woman younger than 45 in good health and CMV-seronegative.

The CDR3 nucleotides are TGTGCCTGGAGTGTAGGAGGGTCGGGCTACGAGCAGTACTTC. Translation: CAWSVGGSGYEQYF. The rearrangement joins TRBV30 to TRBJ2-7; TRBD2 might be the D (6 bases). In germline, CDR1 is GTSNPN, CDR2 SVGIG (reference sequence). The CDR3 extends over 14 amino acids. V lost 0 bases and J lost 3, with 12 bases in between.